The text below deals with one T cell receptor (beta chain). Its target is not known. Sequencing used immunoSEQ multiplex PCR; TCRdb keeps in-frame clones, though not all of them. The data contain fewer than 700,000 clones, about 95% of them seen just once; the ten biggest clones take up over 0.1%. This sample is drawn from a study of shared clonotypes between healthy human individuals. Study-level points and caveats: Four donors shared about 5% of their naive CD4 clonotypes. Relative to clonotypes present in all four donors, those not shared had lower generation probabilities.

Cells designated naive CD8 were CD45RO-negative and were positively selected for CCR7, with terminally differentiated effector memory CD45RA+ cells excluded. Sequenced sample: naive CD8+ T cells sorted from blood. This TCR derives from a woman aged 30 to 39 in good health.

The CDR3 nucleotides read TGTGCCAGCAGCGGAACCGGAGCGGGTTCCTACGAGCAGTACTTC. It translates to CASSGTGAGSYEQYF. V and J are TRBV7-8 and TRBJ2-7; D might be TRBD2 (6 bases). Germline values: CDR1 SGHVS, CDR2 FQNEAQ. The germline V and J ends were trimmed by 5 bases and 1 base, with 15 bases remaining between them. The CDR3 is made up of 15 amino acids.